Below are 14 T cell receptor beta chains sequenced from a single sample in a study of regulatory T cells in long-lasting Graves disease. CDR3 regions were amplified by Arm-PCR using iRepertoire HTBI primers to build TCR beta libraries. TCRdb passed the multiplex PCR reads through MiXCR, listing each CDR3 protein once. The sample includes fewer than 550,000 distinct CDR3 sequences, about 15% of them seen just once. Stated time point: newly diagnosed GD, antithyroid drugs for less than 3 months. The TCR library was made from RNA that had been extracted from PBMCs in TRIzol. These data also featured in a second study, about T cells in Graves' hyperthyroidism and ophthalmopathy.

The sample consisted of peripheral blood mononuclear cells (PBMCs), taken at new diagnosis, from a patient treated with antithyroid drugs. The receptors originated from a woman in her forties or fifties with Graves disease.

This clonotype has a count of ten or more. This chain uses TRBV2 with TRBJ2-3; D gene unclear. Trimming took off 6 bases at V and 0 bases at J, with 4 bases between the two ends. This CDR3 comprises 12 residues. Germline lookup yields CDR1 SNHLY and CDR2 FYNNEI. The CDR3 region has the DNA TGTGCCAGCAGCGTAAGCACAGATACGCAGTATTTT. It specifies CASSVSTDTQYF. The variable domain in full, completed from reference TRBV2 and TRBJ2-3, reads EPEVTQTPSHQVTQMGQEVILRCVPISNHLYFYWYRQILGQKVEFLVSFYNNEISEKSEIFDDQFSVERPDGSNFTLKIRSTKLEDSAMYFCASSVSTDTQYFGPGTRLTVL.

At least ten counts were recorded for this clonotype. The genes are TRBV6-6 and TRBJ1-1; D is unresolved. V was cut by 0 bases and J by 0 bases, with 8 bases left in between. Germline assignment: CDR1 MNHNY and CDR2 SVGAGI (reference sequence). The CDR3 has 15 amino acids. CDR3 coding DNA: TGTGCCAGCAGTTACTCGGCCGATATGAACACTGAAGCTTTCTTT. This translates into CASSYSADMNTEAFF.

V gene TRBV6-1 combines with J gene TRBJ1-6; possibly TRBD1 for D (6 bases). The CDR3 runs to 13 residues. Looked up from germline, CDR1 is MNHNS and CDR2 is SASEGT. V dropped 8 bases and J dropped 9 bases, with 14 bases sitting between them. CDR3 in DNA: TGTGCCAGCCGCCGGGACACTATTTCACCCCTCCACTTT. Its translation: CASRRDTISPLHF.

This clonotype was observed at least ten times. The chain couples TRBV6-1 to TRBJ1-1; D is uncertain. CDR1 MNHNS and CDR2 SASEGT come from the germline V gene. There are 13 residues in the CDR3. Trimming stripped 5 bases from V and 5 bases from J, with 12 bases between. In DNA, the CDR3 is TGTGCCAGCAGTCACAAGGGAAGTACTGAAGCTTTCTTT. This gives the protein CASSHKGSTEAFF.

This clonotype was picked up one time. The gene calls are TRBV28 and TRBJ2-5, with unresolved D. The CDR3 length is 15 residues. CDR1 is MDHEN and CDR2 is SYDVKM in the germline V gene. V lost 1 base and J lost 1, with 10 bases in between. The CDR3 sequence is CASSLSGPSQETQYF. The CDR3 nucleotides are TGTGCCAGCAGTTTATCTGGACCGTCCCAAGAGACCCAGTACTTC.

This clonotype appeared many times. CDR3 in amino acids: CSVEVGAGQNRVNTEAFF. CDR3 nucleotide sequence: TGCAGCGTTGAAGTTGGGGCCGGTCAGAATAGGGTGAACACTGAAGCTTTCTTT. The gene calls are TRBV29-1 and TRBJ1-1; possibly TRBD1 for D (5 bases). V was trimmed by 1 base and J by 0 bases, leaving 21 bases between them. The length of the CDR3 is 18 residues. Per the germline V gene, CDR1 is SQVTM and CDR2 is ANQGSEA.

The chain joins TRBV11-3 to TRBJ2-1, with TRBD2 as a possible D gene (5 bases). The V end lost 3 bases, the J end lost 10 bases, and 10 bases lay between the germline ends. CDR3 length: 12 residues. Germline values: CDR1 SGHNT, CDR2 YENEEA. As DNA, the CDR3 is TGTGCCAGCAGCTTCGACCGGGGAGAGCAGTTCTTC. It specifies CASSFDRGEQFF.

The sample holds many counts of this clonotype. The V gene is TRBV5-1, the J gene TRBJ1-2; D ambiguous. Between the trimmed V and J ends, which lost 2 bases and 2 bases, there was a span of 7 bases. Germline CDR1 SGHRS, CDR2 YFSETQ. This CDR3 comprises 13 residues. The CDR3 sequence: CASSLTLNYGYTF. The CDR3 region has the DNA TGCGCCAGCAGCTTAACTCTAAACTATGGCTACACCTTC.

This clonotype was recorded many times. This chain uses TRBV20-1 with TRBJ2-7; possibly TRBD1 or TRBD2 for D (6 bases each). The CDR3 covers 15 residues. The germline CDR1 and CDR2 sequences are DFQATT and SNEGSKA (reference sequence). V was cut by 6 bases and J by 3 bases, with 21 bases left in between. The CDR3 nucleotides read TGCAGTGCCGCAGACGACAGGCGGGGAATCTACGAGCAGTACTTC. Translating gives CSAADDRRGIYEQYF.

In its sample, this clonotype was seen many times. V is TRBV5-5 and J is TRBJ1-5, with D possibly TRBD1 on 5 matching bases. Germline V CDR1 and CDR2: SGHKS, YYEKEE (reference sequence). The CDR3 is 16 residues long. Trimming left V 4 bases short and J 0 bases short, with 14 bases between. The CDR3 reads CASSLIGGDSNQPQHF. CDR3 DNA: TGTGCCAGCAGCCTGATTGGGGGGGATAGCAATCAGCCCCAGCATTTT.

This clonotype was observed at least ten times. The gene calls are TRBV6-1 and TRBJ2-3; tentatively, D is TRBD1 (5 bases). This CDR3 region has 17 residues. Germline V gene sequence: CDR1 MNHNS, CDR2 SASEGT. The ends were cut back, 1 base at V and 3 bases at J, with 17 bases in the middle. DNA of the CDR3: TGTGCCAGCAGTGAAGTTCGGGTCTGGCAGGGAACAGATACGCAGTATTTT. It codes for CASSEVRVWQGTDTQYF.

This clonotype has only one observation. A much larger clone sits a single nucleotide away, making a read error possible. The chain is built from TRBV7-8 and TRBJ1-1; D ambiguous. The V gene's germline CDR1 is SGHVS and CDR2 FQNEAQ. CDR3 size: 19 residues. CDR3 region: CASSSHIPLRGQQNTEALF. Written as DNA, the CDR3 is TGTGCCAGCAGTAGCCATATCCCTCTACGGGGTCAGCAGAACACTGAAGCTCTCTTT. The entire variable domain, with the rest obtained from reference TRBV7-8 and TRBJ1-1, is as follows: GAGVSQSPRYKVAKRGQDVALRCDPISGHVSLFWYQQALGQGPEFLTYFQNEAQLDKSGLPSDRFFAERPEGSVSTLKIQRTQQEDSAVYLCASSSHIPLRGQQNTEALFGQGTRLTVV.

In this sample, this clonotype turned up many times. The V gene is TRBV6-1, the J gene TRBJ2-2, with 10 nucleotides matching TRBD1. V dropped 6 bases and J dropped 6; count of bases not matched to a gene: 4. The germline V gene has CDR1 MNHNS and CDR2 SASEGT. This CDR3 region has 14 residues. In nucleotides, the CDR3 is TGTGCCAGCAGGGACAGGGGGTTTGCCGGGGAGCTGTTTTTT. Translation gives CASRDRGFAGELFF.

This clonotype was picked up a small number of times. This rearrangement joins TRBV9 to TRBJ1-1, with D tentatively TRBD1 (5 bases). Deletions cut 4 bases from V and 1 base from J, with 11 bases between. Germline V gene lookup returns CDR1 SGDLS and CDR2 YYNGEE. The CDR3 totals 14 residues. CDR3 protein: CASSQAGQNTEAFF. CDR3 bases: TGTGCCAGCAGCCAGGCGGGGCAGAACACTGAAGCTTTCTTT.